A single sample is the source of the 27 T cell receptor beta chains below, sequenced in a study of blood T cell repertoires in COVID-19. The repertoire was sequenced with immunoSEQ multiplex PCR; TCRdb's copy has only in-frame clones and lacks some. The sample shows 240,000 or so clones, over 75% of them seen only once. Input material: peripheral blood. The source is a man aged 30-40 years who had recovered from COVID-19.

The chain joins TRBV12-5 to TRBJ2-7; 7 nucleotides agree with TRBD1. CDR3 length: 17 residues. Unmatched junction bases numbered 9, after V lost 0 bases and J lost 1 base. Per the germline V gene, CDR1 is LGHNT and CDR2 is FRNRAP. CDR3 region: CASGLVIDRASSYEQYF. In DNA, the CDR3 is TGTGCTAGTGGTTTGGTAATAGACAGGGCCTCGTCCTACGAGCAGTACTTC.

This clone was seen only once. The chain has TRBV9 and TRBJ2-1; 9 bases agree with TRBD2. Germline V CDR1 and CDR2: SGDLS, YYNGEE. The junction had 5 bases not matched to a gene; V was cut back by 0 bases and J by 7 bases. This CDR3 has 15 amino acids. The CDR3 here is CASSVGGLAINEQFF. CDR3 DNA sequence: TGTGCCAGCAGCGTAGGTGGACTAGCGATTAATGAGCAGTTCTTC. The full variable domain, with the rest looked up from reference TRBV9 and TRBJ2-1, is DSGVTQTPKHLITATGQRVTLRCSPRSGDLSVYWYQQSLDQGLQFLIQYYNGEERAKGNILERFSAQQFPDLHSELNLSSLELGDSALYFCASSVGGLAINEQFFGPGTRLTVL.

This clone was observed a handful of times. The V gene is TRBV5-6, the J gene TRBJ1-2; TRBD1 agrees at 7 bases. This CDR3 has 15 residues. With V trimmed by 4 bases and J by 2 bases, 8 bases remained unmatched. CDR1 and CDR2 from the germline V gene are SGHDT and YYEEEE. DNA for the CDR3: TGTGCCAGCAGCCGGCAGTGGGACAGCAACTATGGCTACACCTTC. Translated: CASSRQWDSNYGYTF.

Note on this clone: A read error may account for a junction end that differs from germline. The DNA of the CDR3 is TGTGCCAGCAGTGCCACAGGGACAGGTACGCAGTATTTT. This gives the protein CASSATGTGTQYF. V and J are TRBV25-1 and TRBJ2-3, with 8 bases fitting TRBD1. The CDR3 covers 13 residues. Germline values: CDR1 MGHDK, CDR2 SYGVNS.

This clone was observed a handful of times. The chain is built from TRBV14 and TRBJ1-1; D unclear. This CDR3 has 14 residues. V was cut by 0 bases and J by 1 base, with 6 bases left in between. From germline, CDR1 is SGHDN and CDR2 FVKESK. CDR3 residues: CASSQETRNTEAFF. In DNA form, the CDR3 reads TGTGCCAGCAGCCAAGAGACTAGGAACACTGAAGCTTTCTTT.

Only one count was recorded for this clone. The chain combines TRBV14 with TRBJ1-6; D may be TRBD1 (5 bases). The CDR3 contains 14 residues. The V gene lost 1 base and the J gene lost 10 bases, with 11 bases spanning the gap. Germline V gene lookup returns CDR1 SGHDN and CDR2 FVKESK. The CDR3 here is CASSQGQGGSPLHF. CDR3 bases: TGTGCCAGCAGCCAAGGCCAGGGTGGGTCACCCCTCCACTTT.

This rearrangement joins TRBV14 to TRBJ2-1; TRBD1 aligns across 8 bases. The CDR3 is 15 amino acids. The V gene's germline CDR1 is SGHDN and CDR2 FVKESK. Trimming took 1 base from V and 2 from J; bases not matched to a gene: 1. CDR3 in amino acids: CASSQAQGAYNEQFF. DNA for the CDR3: TGTGCCAGCAGCCAAGCACAGGGGGCCTACAATGAGCAGTTCTTC.

The chain carries TRBV3-1 (or the pseudogene TRBV3-2) and TRBJ2-7; 9 bases are a match to TRBD2. Germline CDR1 and CDR2: LGHDT and YNNKEL (reference sequence). V lost 6 bases and J lost 4; bases outside the gene matches: 7. CDR3 length equals 14 residues. The CDR3 here is CASSLAGEKYEQYF. DNA for the CDR3: TGTGCCAGCAGTTTAGCGGGGGAAAAATACGAGCAGTACTTC.

The rearrangement links TRBV25-1 to TRBJ1-2; D might be TRBD1 (6 bases). Trimming removed 5 bases at V and 5 bases at J, with 15 bases between. Germline V lookup: CDR1 MGHDK, CDR2 SYGVNS. This CDR3 contains 14 residues. The CDR3 nucleotides read TGTGCCAGCAGTCAAATGGGGGCCAATTATGGCTACACCTTC. Translated, it gives CASSQMGANYGYTF.

The chain joins TRBV6-2 or TRBV6-3 to TRBJ2-1, with 8 bases that match TRBD1. CDR1 is MNHEY, CDR2 SVGEGT, per germline. The CDR3 runs to 14 residues. The V and J ends lost 5 bases and 3 bases, in that order; junction bases with no gene match: 3. The CDR3 bases are TGTGCCAGCAGTAACAGGGGGGACTACAATGAGCAGTTCTTC. Amino acids: CASSNRGDYNEQFF.

This clone has a handful of counts. The chain uses TRBV6-5 and TRBJ1-4; D ambiguous. Trimming pared 8 bases from V and 2 bases from J, leaving 12 bases between. The length of the CDR3 is 14 residues. The germline CDR1 and CDR2 sequences are MNHEY and SVGAGI. The CDR3 DNA is TGTGCCAGCGTGGAGGGTGGGACTAATGAAAAACTGTTTTTT. Amino acids: CASVEGGTNEKLFF.

This chain connects TRBV30 to TRBJ2-1, with TRBD2 matching over 13 bases. This CDR3 comprises 16 residues. The germline gives CDR1 GTSNPN, CDR2 SVGIG (reference sequence). Trimming cost V 0 bases and J 6 bases; bases outside gene matches: 5. CDR3 sequence (DNA): TGTGCCTGGAGTGTACTAGCGGGGGGGGCGTCCAATGAGCAGTTCTTC. As protein: CAWSVLAGGASNEQFF.

V gene TRBV7-2 combines with J gene TRBJ2-3; 12 bases agree with TRBD2. The CDR3 totals 17 residues. Losses at the gene ends were 5 bases for V and 4 bases for J; bases not matched to a gene: 10. Germline V gene data show CDR1 as SGHTA and CDR2 as FQGNSA. The CDR3 loop is CASSQPSTSGGSDTQYF. Written as DNA, the CDR3 is TGTGCCAGCAGCCAACCCTCGACTAGCGGGGGATCAGATACGCAGTATTTT. Complete variable domain (other parts from reference TRBV7-2 and TRBJ2-3): GAGVSQSPSNKVTEKGKDVELRCDPISGHTALYWYRQSLGQGLEFLIYFQGNSAPDKSGLPSDRFSAERTGGSVSTLTIQRTQQEDSAVYLCASSQPSTSGGSDTQYFGPGTRLTVL.

V usage is TRBV5-5 and J usage is TRBJ2-3, with no clear D. V lost 2 bases and J lost 5, with 9 bases in between. This CDR3 has 13 residues. CDR1 is SGHKS and CDR2 is YYEKEE in the germline V gene (reference sequence). The CDR3 here is CASSFQVVDTQYF. The CDR3 bases are TGTGCCAGCAGCTTCCAAGTAGTAGATACGCAGTATTTT.

The chain uses TRBV5-1 and TRBJ2-3; 8 bases are shared with TRBD2. V trimming: 5 bases; J trimming: 1 base; junction bases outside the gene matches: 6. Germline loops: CDR1 SGHRS, CDR2 YFSETQ. This CDR3 is 15 amino acids long. The CDR3 nucleotides read TGCGCCAGCAGAGGGGCGGGGGGCGGCACAGATACGCAGTATTTT. This sequence encodes CASRGAGGGTDTQYF. The full variable domain, completed using reference TRBV5-1 and TRBJ2-3, is KAGVTQTPRYLIKTRGQQVTLSCSPISGHRSVSWYQQTPGQGLQFLFEYFSETQRNKGNFPGRFSGRQFSNSRSEMNVSTLELGDSALYLCASRGAGGGTDTQYFGPGTRLTVL.

This chain connects TRBV28 to TRBJ1-2; 9 bases line up with TRBD1. The CDR3 length is 13 residues. V gave up 2 bases and J gave up 10 bases; unmatched junction bases: 5. Germline values: CDR1 MDHEN, CDR2 SYDVKM. CDR3 DNA: TGTGCCAGCAGTTTAACAGGGGGCGATATCTACACCTTC. Residues: CASSLTGGDIYTF.

V gene TRBV2 combines with J gene TRBJ1-4; D not certain. Germline CDR1 SNHLY, CDR2 FYNNEI. Deletions cut 1 base from V and 8 bases from J, with 11 bases between. The CDR3 runs to 14 residues. DNA for the CDR3: TGTGCCAGCAGTGAAGGGACCGGGAAGGAAAAACTGTTTTTT. Encoded protein: CASSEGTGKEKLFF.

With regard to this clone: The germline gene is not matched at one end of the junction; a read error may be the cause. The genes are TRBV7-9 and TRBJ2-7; D unresolved. This CDR3 contains 12 residues. The V gene's germline CDR1 is SEHNR and CDR2 FQNEAQ (reference sequence). The CDR3 loop is CASSLENYVQYF. The CDR3 DNA follows: TGTGCCAGCAGCTTGGAGAACTACGTGCAGTACTTC. The full variable domain, with the rest looked up from reference TRBV7-9 and TRBJ2-7, is DTGVSQNPRHKITKRGQNVTFRCDPISEHNRLYWYRQTLGQGPEFLTYFQNEAQLEKSRLLSDRFSAERPKGSFSTLEIQRTEQGDSAMYLCASSLENYVQYFGPGTRLTVT.

J is TRBJ2-3 and V is TRBV7-9, with TRBD2 identical over 14 bases. V shed 5 bases, J shed 2 bases, and the junction held 3 bases outside the gene matches. This CDR3 is 16 amino acids long. The germline V gene encodes CDR1 SEHNR and CDR2 FQNEAQ (reference sequence). The CDR3 is CASSTGLAGDTDTQYF. The CDR3 DNA reads as TGTGCCAGCAGCACGGGACTAGCGGGGGACACAGATACGCAGTATTTT.

This clone showed up just a few times. This chain connects TRBV12-5 to TRBJ1-1, with a tentative D call TRBD1 (6 bases). Germline assignment: CDR1 LGHNT and CDR2 FRNRAP. The CDR3 has 16 residues. Trimming pared 7 bases from V and 0 bases from J, leaving 18 bases between. CDR3 coding DNA: TGTGCTAGTGTCCTGGGGGGGGGCGGGCTGAACACTGAAGCTTTCTTT. It yields the protein CASVLGGGGLNTEAFF.

The V call is TRBV2, the J call TRBJ2-5, with TRBD2 as a possible D gene (5 bases). The V and J ends lost 8 bases and 7 bases respectively, with 23 bases between them. This CDR3 has 15 residues. Germline V gene data show CDR1 as SNHLY and CDR2 as FYNNEI. Here the CDR3 reads CASLLGDSQRGTQYF. DNA of the CDR3: TGTGCCAGCCTCCTAGGCGACTCGCAACGGGGGACCCAGTACTTC.

The chain recombines TRBV5-4 with TRBJ1-2; 9 nucleotides match TRBD1. CDR3 length equals 14 residues. The trim removed 3 bases at V and 7 bases at J, leaving 7 bases unmatched. CDR1 and CDR2 (germline): SGHNT, YYREEE (reference sequence). The CDR3 sequence is CASSSGQGVGGYTF. The CDR3 nucleotides are TGTGCCAGCAGCTCGGGACAGGGAGTGGGTGGCTACACCTTC.

The chain is built from TRBV6-2 or TRBV6-3 and TRBJ2-2, with D unresolved. V lost 0 bases and J 8 bases, leaving 10 bases between the germline ends. Germline assignment: CDR1 MNHEY and CDR2 SVGEGT. This CDR3 is built from 14 residues. The CDR3 DNA reads TGTGCCAGCAGTTACTCTGGCCTTTTAGGGGAGCTGTTTTTT. Translated, it gives CASSYSGLLGELFF.

This chain links TRBV2 with TRBJ2-4; D unresolved. The tail of the sequence fits TRBJ2-1 better, so the J call may be wrong. The CDR3 covers 11 residues. Germline-derived CDR1 and CDR2 are SNHLY and FYNNEI. The CDR3 protein is CASESYNIQFF. CDR3 DNA sequence: TGTGCCAGCGAAAGTTACAACATTCAGTTCTTC.

In its sample, this clone was seen once. Here the CDR3 reads CASIRLKGQGAPTGNTIYF. The CDR3 DNA sequence: TGTGCCAGCATCCGGTTAAAGGGACAGGGGGCGCCTACTGGAAACACCATATATTTT. The chain is built from TRBV21-1 and TRBJ1-3; TRBD1 is the table's D call, not checked against the DNA. TRBV21-1 is a pseudogene locus. This CDR3 has 19 amino acids.

This clone has only one observation. The chain links TRBV7-3 to TRBJ2-2; 9 bases align to TRBD2. Germline V gene data show CDR1 as SGHTA and CDR2 as FQGTGA. Germline trimming cut 5 bases from V and 4 bases from J; bases unmatched to any gene: 5. The CDR3 sequence is 15 residues long. CDR3: CASSQSGGPTGELFF. Written as DNA, the CDR3 is TGTGCCAGCAGCCAAAGCGGGGGGCCCACCGGGGAGCTGTTTTTT.

The chain uses TRBV18 and TRBJ1-5; 9 nucleotides align to TRBD1. The trim removed 3 bases at V and 6 bases at J, leaving 9 bases unmatched. CDR1 KGHSH and CDR2 LQKENI come from the germline V gene. The CDR3 has 16 amino acids. CDR3 region: CASSPGQGKASQPQHF. The CDR3 DNA reads as TGTGCCAGCTCACCGGGACAGGGAAAGGCGAGTCAGCCCCAGCATTTT.